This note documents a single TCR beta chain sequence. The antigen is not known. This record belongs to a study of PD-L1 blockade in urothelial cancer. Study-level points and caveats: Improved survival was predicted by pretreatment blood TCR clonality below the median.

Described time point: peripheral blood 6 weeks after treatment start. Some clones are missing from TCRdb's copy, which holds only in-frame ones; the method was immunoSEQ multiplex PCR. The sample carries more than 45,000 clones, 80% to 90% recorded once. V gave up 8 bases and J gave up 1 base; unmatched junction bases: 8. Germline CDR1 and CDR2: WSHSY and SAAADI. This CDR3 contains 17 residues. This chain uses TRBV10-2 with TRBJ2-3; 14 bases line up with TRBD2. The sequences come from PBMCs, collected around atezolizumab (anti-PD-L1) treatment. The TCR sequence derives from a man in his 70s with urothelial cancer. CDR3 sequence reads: CASLGTSGRGGTDTQYF. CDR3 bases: TGCGCCAGCCTAGGGACTAGCGGGAGAGGGGGCACAGATACGCAGTATTTT.